Following are 28 T cell receptor beta chains from one sample sequenced in a study of PD-L1 blockade in urothelial cancer. Noted time point: peripheral blood 6 weeks after treatment start. TCRdb's copy holds only in-frame clones and misses some; the assay was immunoSEQ multiplex PCR. The table has more than 45,000 clones, around 80% seen once. The starting material was PBMCs, obtained around atezolizumab (anti-PD-L1) treatment. All receptors derive from a man between 65 and 85 years old with urothelial cancer.

J is TRBJ2-7 and V is TRBV28, with TRBD1 matching over 9 bases. The germline CDR1 and CDR2 sequences are MDHEN and SYDVKM. The CDR3 has 14 residues. Losses at the gene ends were 7 bases for V and 0 bases for J; bases not matched to a gene: 4. CDR3 in DNA: TGTGCCAGCACCGTACAGGGGGCCTCCTACGAGCAGTACTTC. Translation gives CASTVQGASYEQYF.

CDR3 residues: CASSLDRTQETQYF. DNA for the CDR3: TGTGCCAGCTCACTCGACAGGACTCAAGAGACCCAGTACTTC. This rearrangement joins TRBV18 to TRBJ2-5, with D perhaps TRBD1 (6 bases). V gave up 4 bases and J gave up 2 bases, with 11 bases separating them. The CDR3 has 14 residues. CDR1 KGHSH and CDR2 LQKENI come from the germline V gene.

This clone is a singleton in its sample. The chain recombines TRBV28 with TRBJ1-1, with a weak D call TRBD1 (5 bases). The ends were cut back, 5 bases at V and 0 bases at J, with 10 bases in the middle. CDR3 size: 14 residues. The germline CDR1 and CDR2 sequences are MDHEN and SYDVKM. CDR3 region: CASSATVMNTEAFF. The CDR3 bases are TGTGCCAGCAGTGCGACAGTCATGAACACTGAAGCTTTCTTT. Variable domain in full (rest from reference TRBV28 and TRBJ1-1): DVKVTQSSRYLVKRTGEKVFLECVQDMDHENMFWYRQDPGLGLRLIYFSYDVKMKEKGDIPEGYSVSREKKERFSLILESASTNQTSMYLCASSATVMNTEAFFGQGTRLTVV.

This chain joins TRBV19 and TRBJ2-5, with 7 nucleotides matching TRBD1. With V trimmed by 2 bases and J by 4 bases, 4 bases remained unmatched. The germline V gene encodes CDR1 LNHDA and CDR2 SQIVND (reference sequence). CDR3 length: 14 residues. CDR3 in amino acids: CASSITRGLETQYF. The CDR3 DNA sequence: TGTGCCAGTAGTATAACGAGGGGGCTAGAGACCCAGTACTTC. The full variable domain, in which reference TRBV19 and TRBJ2-5 provide the parts outside the CDR3, is DGGITQSPKYLFRKEGQNVTLSCEQNLNHDAMYWYRQDPGQGLRLIYYSQIVNDFQKGDIAEGYSVSREKKESFPLTVTSAQKNPTAFYLCASSITRGLETQYFGPGTRLLVL.

The chain carries TRBV2 and TRBJ2-7; maybe TRBD2 (6 bases). Trimming left V 8 bases short and J 3 bases short, with 14 bases between. The germline CDR1 and CDR2 sequences are SNHLY and FYNNEI. This CDR3 spans 13 amino acids. CDR3 in DNA: TGTGCCAGCGTCTCGGGAGCTTTCTACGAGCAGTACTTC. It specifies CASVSGAFYEQYF. The full variable domain, completed using reference TRBV2 and TRBJ2-7, is EPEVTQTPSHQVTQMGQEVILRCVPISNHLYFYWYRQILGQKVEFLVSFYNNEISEKSEIFDDQFSVERPDGSNFTLKIRSTKLEDSAMYFCASVSGAFYEQYFGPGTRLTVT.

This clone has only one observation. This chain uses TRBV9 with TRBJ2-7; 15 nucleotides match TRBD2. V lost 2 bases to trimming and J lost 7 bases; unmatched junction nucleotides: 1. Germline CDR1 SGDLS, CDR2 YYNGEE. The CDR3 has 14 residues. The CDR3 coding sequence is TGTGCCAGCAGCGTGGGGACTAGCGGGAGGGAGCAGTACTTC. Protein product: CASSVGTSGREQYF.

The chain joins TRBV5-6 to TRBJ2-5, with D uncertain. The CDR3 runs 11 residues. Germline V gene sequence: CDR1 SGHDT, CDR2 YYEEEE. Trimming pared 3 bases from V and 5 bases from J, leaving 5 bases between. CDR3 region: CASSYGETQYF. CDR3 nucleotide sequence: TGTGCCAGCAGCTACGGGGAGACCCAGTACTTC.

In its sample, this clone was seen a few times. The gene calls are TRBV19 and TRBJ1-4; no clear D gene. This CDR3 has 15 residues. V dropped 5 bases and J dropped 0 bases, with 10 bases sitting between them. Germline V gene lookup returns CDR1 LNHDA and CDR2 SQIVND (reference sequence). The CDR3 sequence is CASSPEVPTNEKLFF. Written as DNA, the CDR3 is TGTGCCAGTAGTCCGGAGGTCCCAACTAATGAAAAACTGTTTTTT.

The chain has TRBV7-2 and TRBJ2-1; TRBD2 agrees at 10 bases. With 5 bases clipped from V and 9 bases from J, the junction kept 10 bases outside the gene matches. The CDR3 extends over 15 amino acids. Germline V CDR1 and CDR2: SGHTA, FQGNSA. CDR3: CASSPDVSGRGEQFF. The CDR3 DNA reads TGTGCCAGCAGCCCCGATGTGAGCGGGAGGGGTGAGCAGTTCTTC.

The chain combines TRBV19 with TRBJ2-7; D is perhaps TRBD1 (5 bases). The V end was cut by 2 bases, the J end by 0 bases, with 11 bases between. CDR1 is LNHDA and CDR2 is SQIVND in the germline V gene (reference sequence). The CDR3 extends over 15 amino acids. The chain's CDR3 is CASSITRQLSYEQYF. CDR3 in DNA: TGTGCCAGTAGTATAACGCGACAGCTCTCCTACGAGCAGTACTTC.

The chain has TRBV6-5 and TRBJ2-1; 8 nucleotides agree with TRBD2. Germline assignment: CDR1 MNHEY and CDR2 SVGAGI. This CDR3 is 16 amino acids long. J was trimmed by 0 bases and V by 4 bases; bases with no gene match: 5. CDR3 bases: TGTGCCAGCAGTTCACTAGCGGCAAGCTCCTACAATGAGCAGTTCTTC. Amino acid sequence: CASSSLAASSYNEQFF.

This chain joins TRBV5-1 and TRBJ1-1; TRBD1 matches 7 bases. The CDR3 totals 13 residues. From germline, CDR1 is SGHRS and CDR2 YFSETQ. The V and J ends lost 3 bases and 1 base, in that order; junction bases with no gene match: 0. CDR3 DNA: TGCGCCAGCAGCTGGGACAGGAACACTGAAGCTTTCTTT. This translates into CASSWDRNTEAFF. The full variable domain, its missing parts supplied by reference TRBV5-1 and TRBJ1-1, is KAGVTQTPRYLIKTRGQQVTLSCSPISGHRSVSWYQQTPGQGLQFLFEYFSETQRNKGNFPGRFSGRQFSNSRSEMNVSTLELGDSALYLCASSWDRNTEAFFGQGTRLTVV.

This clone has only one observation. The rearrangement uses TRBV29-1 and TRBJ2-3; D is uncertain. Germline values: CDR1 SQVTM, CDR2 ANQGSEA. This CDR3 has 12 amino acids. The V end was cut by 6 bases, the J end by 0 bases, with 7 bases between. The DNA of the CDR3 is TGCAGCGTAGCGTCTAGCACAGATACGCAGTATTTT. It is translated as CSVASSTDTQYF.

Remarks on this clone: Other DNA sequences of this sample code for an identical CDR3. The genes are TRBV7-6 and TRBJ1-1; D gene ambiguous. The CDR3 spans 13 residues. V gave up 3 bases and J gave up 0 bases, with 5 bases separating them. Germline CDR1 and CDR2: SGHVS and FNYEAQ. The CDR3 is CASSFQMNTEAFF. CDR3 DNA sequence: TGTGCCAGCAGCTTCCAGATGAACACTGAAGCTTTCTTT.

The J gene is TRBJ2-5, the V gene TRBV6-1; D not certain. V lost 2 bases, J lost 1 base, and 11 bases lay in between. Germline V CDR1 and CDR2: MNHNS, SASEGT. This CDR3 is built from 15 residues. The CDR3 bases are TGTGCCAGCAGTGAAAGTACAATTCTCCAAGAGACCCAGTACTTC. Its protein product is CASSESTILQETQYF.

The V gene is TRBV28, the J gene TRBJ1-2; D perhaps matches TRBD1 (6 bases). This CDR3 contains 14 residues. The V gene lost 10 bases and the J gene lost 5 bases, with 20 bases spanning the gap. The germline gives CDR1 MDHEN, CDR2 SYDVKM. In nucleotides, the CDR3 is TGTGCCATCCTAACGGGGGGGGCCAGGTATGGCTACACCTTC. Residues: CAILTGGARYGYTF.

The chain joins TRBV6-1 to TRBJ2-7; 9 bases align to TRBD2. Germline loops: CDR1 MNHNS, CDR2 SASEGT. The CDR3 consists of 16 residues. V lost 3 bases and J lost 6; bases outside the gene matches: 12. The CDR3: CASSDGPLAGLVEQYF. CDR3 coding DNA: TGTGCCAGCAGTGACGGGCCGCTAGCGGGACTAGTCGAGCAGTACTTC.

This sequence joins TRBV7-9 and TRBJ1-2; possible D gene TRBD1, 6 bases. Looked up from germline, CDR1 is SEHNR and CDR2 is FQNEAQ (reference sequence). Trimming left V 5 bases short and J 4 bases short, with 11 bases between. The CDR3 extends over 13 amino acids. For the CDR3, the DNA is TGTGCCAGCAGCCGACAGGTACTCTATGGCTACACCTTC. Protein product: CASSRQVLYGYTF.

The chain links TRBV19 to TRBJ2-2; perhaps TRBD2 as D (6 bases). The germline V gene has CDR1 LNHDA and CDR2 SQIVND (reference sequence). The CDR3 extends over 16 amino acids. V gave up 1 base and J gave up 0 bases, with 9 bases separating them. The CDR3 DNA follows: TGTGCCAGTAGTATAGGAGGCGGGACGAACACCGGGGAGCTGTTTTTT. Translating gives CASSIGGGTNTGELFF.

V gene TRBV2 combines with J gene TRBJ2-3, with D possibly matching TRBD1 (6 bases). In germline, CDR1 is SNHLY, CDR2 FYNNEI. The CDR3 totals 13 residues. V was trimmed by 6 bases and J by 4 bases, leaving 11 bases between them. The CDR3 DNA is TGTGCCAGCAGGGTGGACAGTTCAGATACGCAGTATTTT. It codes for CASRVDSSDTQYF.

V usage is TRBV7-2 and J usage is TRBJ2-7; D is perhaps TRBD2 (5 bases). V lost 5 bases, J lost 6 bases, and 20 bases lay in between. The CDR3 contains 15 residues. The germline V gene encodes CDR1 SGHTA and CDR2 FQGNSA. The chain's CDR3 is CASSLPATRGLEQYF. CDR3 nucleotide sequence: TGTGCCAGCAGCCTGCCTGCTACTAGAGGCCTCGAGCAGTACTTC.

J is TRBJ2-1 and V is TRBV6-6; 8 bases are shared with TRBD2. With 6 bases clipped from V and 2 bases from J, the junction kept 9 bases outside the gene matches. CDR1 and CDR2 (germline): MNHNY, SVGAGI (reference sequence). The CDR3 is made up of 16 amino acids. CDR3 DNA: TGTGCCAGCAGCCGACCGGGGGGGCCAACCTACAATGAGCAGTTCTTC. This gives the protein CASSRPGGPTYNEQFF.

This chain uses TRBV28 with TRBJ1-5, with D tentatively TRBD1 (5 bases). The length of the CDR3 is 16 residues. Germline CDR1 is MDHEN and CDR2 is SYDVKM. Trimming left V 7 bases short and J 0 bases short, with 16 bases between. The CDR3, as DNA: TGTGCCAGCAAGACAGCCCAGACCGATAGCAATCAGCCCCAGCATTTT. Its translation is CASKTAQTDSNQPQHF. Supplemented by reference TRBV28 and TRBJ1-5, the full variable domain reads DVKVTQSSRYLVKRTGEKVFLECVQDMDHENMFWYRQDPGLGLRLIYFSYDVKMKEKGDIPEGYSVSREKKERFSLILESASTNQTSMYLCASKTAQTDSNQPQHFGDGTRLSIL.

The chain is built from TRBV27 and TRBJ2-1; D might be TRBD2 (6 bases). The germline V gene encodes CDR1 MNHEY and CDR2 SMNVEV (reference sequence). This CDR3 is built from 14 residues. V gave up 2 bases and J gave up 4 bases, with 9 bases separating them. The CDR3 sequence: CASSLAGLYNEQFF. CDR3 bases: TGTGCCAGCAGTTTAGCGGGACTGTACAATGAGCAGTTCTTC.

The gene calls are TRBV18 and TRBJ2-5; 9 nucleotides match TRBD1. Looked up from germline, CDR1 is KGHSH and CDR2 is LQKENI. The junction had 4 bases not matched to a gene; V was cut back by 4 bases and J by 1 base. CDR3 length: 15 amino acids. CDR3 bases: TGTGCCAGCTCACGGGGACAGGGCTTCCAAGAGACCCAGTACTTC. It yields the protein CASSRGQGFQETQYF.

The chain couples TRBV6-6 to TRBJ1-2; TRBD1 aligns across 8 bases. CDR1 and CDR2 from the germline V gene are MNHNY and SVGAGI (reference sequence). V lost 0 bases, J lost 6 bases, and 6 bases stayed unmatched. This CDR3 spans 15 amino acids. The CDR3 spells CASSYSTQGGHGYTF. The CDR3 bases are TGTGCCAGCAGTTACTCGACACAGGGGGGGCATGGCTACACCTTC.

The V gene is TRBV19, the J gene TRBJ2-2; D is possibly TRBD2 (6 bases). Trimming removed 5 bases from V and 1 base from J, with 14 bases in between. Germline V gene data show CDR1 as LNHDA and CDR2 as SQIVND (reference sequence). CDR3 size: 16 residues. CDR3 in DNA: TGTGCCAGTAGTCGAGAGGCGGGATTGAACACCGGGGAGCTGTTTTTT. It is translated as CASSREAGLNTGELFF.

V gene TRBV6-5 combines with J gene TRBJ2-7, with D possibly being TRBD2 (7 bases). Trimming stripped 2 bases from V and 3 bases from J, with 14 bases between. This CDR3 has 15 amino acids. Germline V gene sequence: CDR1 MNHEY, CDR2 SVGAGI. The CDR3 DNA reads as TGTGCCAGCAGTTACGGGGGGGCATCCCACTACGAGCAGTACTTC. Its protein is CASSYGGASHYEQYF.